This T cell receptor (beta chain) is from a study of cytomegalovirus exposure and HLA in healthy donors. Trimming took 5 bases from V and 1 from J; bases not matched to a gene: 11. Looked up from germline, CDR1 is SEHNR and CDR2 is FQNEAQ (reference sequence). This CDR3 is 18 amino acids long. Remarks on this clone: Antigen unknown.

A multiplex PCR was run with 60 Vbeta primers and 13 Jbeta primers. Sequenced by immunoSEQ multiplex PCR; TCRdb stores in-frame clones only, minus some. The table shows 150,000 or so clones, with 60% to 85% occurring only once. Study-level findings and limits: The authors later found HLA-associated TCR beta chains more clonally expanded than equally common others.

The J gene is TRBJ2-2, the V gene TRBV7-9, with 9 bases aligning to TRBD1. Material: PBMCs. The sequence was obtained from a man aged 50 or older in good health and CMV-seropositive. The chain's CDR3 is CASSPPRGTGQNTGELFF. In DNA form, the CDR3 reads TGTGCCAGCAGCCCACCGCGCGGGACAGGGCAGAACACCGGGGAGCTGTTTTTT.